The present TCR beta chain was sequenced within a study of shared clonotypes between healthy human individuals. Whole-study context: Per donor, three plates held CD4 naive cells, three held CD4 memory, two held CD8 naive and one held CD8 memory.

V lost 4 bases and J 1 base, leaving 14 bases between the germline ends. The CDR3 extends over 15 amino acids. Germline values: CDR1 SGHRS, CDR2 YFSETQ. Across several immunoSEQ plates, the genomic DNA of each subset was split evenly. Measured with immunoSEQ multiplex PCR; TCRdb has only the in-frame clones, and not every one. The sample lists 1.6 million or so clones, approximately 98.5% occurring once. The sequenced sample was naive CD4+ T cells sorted from blood. The subset is: CD45RA+ positively selected. The gene calls are TRBV5-1 and TRBJ1-1; D might be TRBD1 (5 bases). This TCR derives from a man aged 30-40 years in good health. The CDR3 DNA reads TGCGCCAGCAGCAGAGCCGGGGCATCGAACACTGAAGCTTTCTTT. This translates into CASSRAGASNTEAFF.